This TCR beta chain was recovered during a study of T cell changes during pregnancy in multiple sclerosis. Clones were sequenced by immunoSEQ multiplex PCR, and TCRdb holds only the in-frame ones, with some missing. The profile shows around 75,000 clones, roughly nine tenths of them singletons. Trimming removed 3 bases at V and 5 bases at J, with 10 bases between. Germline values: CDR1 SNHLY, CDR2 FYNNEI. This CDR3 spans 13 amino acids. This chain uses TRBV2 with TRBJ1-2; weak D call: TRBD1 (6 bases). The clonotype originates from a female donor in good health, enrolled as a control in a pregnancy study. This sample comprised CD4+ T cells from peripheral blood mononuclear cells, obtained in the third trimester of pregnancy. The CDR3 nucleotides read TGTGCCAGCAGTGATCAGGGGAGATATGGCTACACCTTC. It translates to CASSDQGRYGYTF.